These T cell receptor beta chains were read from a single sample in a study of cytomegalovirus exposure and HLA in healthy donors. Clones were sequenced by immunoSEQ multiplex PCR, and TCRdb holds only the in-frame ones, with some missing. Of approximately 270,000 clones listed, roughly 89% are singletons. The sample consisted of PBMCs. The source of these receptors is a young woman in good health and CMV-seronegative. The CDR3 runs from the conserved cysteine through the conserved F or W. The order of the fields is J gene, V gene, CDR3 protein.

J: TRBJ1-6
V: TRBV9
CDR3: CASSASGAGGGSPLHF

J: TRBJ2-3
V: TRBV9
CDR3: CASSSASTDTQYF

J: TRBJ2-5
V: TRBV2
CDR3: CASRIDSETQYF

J: TRBJ2-7
V: TRBV4-3
CDR3: CASTQRDSSYEQYF

J: TRBJ1-1
V: TRBV6-5
CDR3: CASGQGPMNTEAFF

J: TRBJ2-7
V: TRBV7-9
CDR3: CASSQGQGRLDEQYF

J: TRBJ2-6
V: TRBV2
CDR3: CASKVVGHFSGANVLTF

J: TRBJ1-5
V: TRBV7-8
CDR3: CASSLLRTPGGPQHF

J: TRBJ1-1
V: TRBV2
CDR3: CASSEGRGVAEAFF

J: TRBJ1-2
V: TRBV14
CDR3: CASSTLTGNYGYTF

J: TRBJ1-2
V: TRBV6-1
CDR3: CASSDSRGLGYTF

J: TRBJ2-1
V: TRBV5-4
CDR3: CASSRGLPNEQFF

J: TRBJ2-2
V: TRBV28
CDR3: CASSPSHRDTGELFF

J: TRBJ1-6
V: TRBV6-5
CDR3: CASSYSTGQGRSPLHF

J: TRBJ1-3
V: TRBV5-1
CDR3: CASSLAGSGNTIYF

J: TRBJ2-1
V: TRBV19
CDR3: CASSPEGAIPYNEQFF

J: TRBJ2-6
V: TRBV2
CDR3: CASLDNYSGANVLTF

J: TRBJ2-5
V: TRBV5-1
CDR3: CASTWGGETQYF

J: TRBJ1-3
V: TRBV30
CDR3: CAWGTGSSGNTIYF

J: TRBJ2-3
V: TRBV29-1
CDR3: CSVYPLAGARLDTQYF

J: TRBJ1-5
V: TRBV10-1
CDR3: CASKIRDSFNQPQHF

J: TRBJ2-2
V: TRBV11-2
CDR3: CASSPQGVANTGELFF

J: TRBJ1-2
V: TRBV28
CDR3: CASSLTGANYGYTF

J: TRBJ1-2
V: TRBV7-2
CDR3: CASSLAGQGLGYTF

J: TRBJ2-7
V: TRBV7-9
CDR3: CASSPSPDGTYEQYF

J: TRBJ2-1
V: TRBV28
CDR3: CASSFSPGQNLNEQFF

J: TRBJ1-1
V: TRBV5-4
CDR3: CASSPGTVNTEAFF

J: TRBJ1-1
V: TRBV7-3
CDR3: CASSLHQGAPEAFF

J: TRBJ2-3
V: TRBV28
CDR3: CASSGGRDTQYF

J: TRBJ1-2
V: TRBV7-8
CDR3: CASSSRGETTNYGYTF

J: TRBJ2-5
V: TRBV2
CDR3: CASSWTGRQETQYF

J: TRBJ1-5
V: TRBV6-5
CDR3: CASSYSQGPGNQPQHF

J: TRBJ1-5
V: TRBV15
CDR3: CATSRPYSNQPQHF

J: TRBJ1-2
V: TRBV10-3
CDR3: CAISRGEGNYGYTF

J: TRBJ1-2
V: TRBV28
CDR3: CASSLRQGAYGYTF

J: TRBJ2-7
V: TRBV6-5
CDR3: CASSYSGTREQYF

J: TRBJ1-1
V: TRBV5-4
CDR3: CASSLRGRNTEAFF

J: TRBJ2-7
V: TRBV7-2
CDR3: CASSSSGGGAWEQYF

J: TRBJ1-1
V: TRBV5-1
CDR3: CASSTTTSMNTEAFF

J: TRBJ2-2
V: TRBV14
CDR3: CASSQVGAGGKLFF